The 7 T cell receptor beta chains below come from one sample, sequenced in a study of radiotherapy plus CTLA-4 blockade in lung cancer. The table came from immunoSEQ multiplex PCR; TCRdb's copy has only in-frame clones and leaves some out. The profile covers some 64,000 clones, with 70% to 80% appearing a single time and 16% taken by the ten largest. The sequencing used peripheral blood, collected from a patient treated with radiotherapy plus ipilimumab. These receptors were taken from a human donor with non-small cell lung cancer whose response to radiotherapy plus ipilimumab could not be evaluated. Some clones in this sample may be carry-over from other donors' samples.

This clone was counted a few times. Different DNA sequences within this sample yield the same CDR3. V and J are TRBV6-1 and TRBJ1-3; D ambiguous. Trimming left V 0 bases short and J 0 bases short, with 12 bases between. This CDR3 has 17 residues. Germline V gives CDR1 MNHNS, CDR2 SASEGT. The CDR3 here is CASSEAHGGSSGNTIYF. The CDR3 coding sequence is TGTGCCAGCAGTGAAGCGCACGGTGGGAGCTCTGGAAACACCATATATTTT.

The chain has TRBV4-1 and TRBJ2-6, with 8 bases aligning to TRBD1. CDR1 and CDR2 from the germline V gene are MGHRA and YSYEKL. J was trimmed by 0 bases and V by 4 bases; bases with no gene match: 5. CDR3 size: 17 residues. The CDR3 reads CASSPTTGGSGANVLTF. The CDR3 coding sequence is TGCGCCAGCAGCCCAACTACAGGGGGCTCTGGGGCCAACGTCCTGACTTTC.

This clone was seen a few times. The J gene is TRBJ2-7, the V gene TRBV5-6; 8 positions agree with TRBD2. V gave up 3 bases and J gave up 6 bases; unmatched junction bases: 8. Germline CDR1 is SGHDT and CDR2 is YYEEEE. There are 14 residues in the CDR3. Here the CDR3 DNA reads TGTGCCAGCAGCTCCCGGGAGGGATTAGGCGAGCAGTACTTC. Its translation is CASSSREGLGEQYF.

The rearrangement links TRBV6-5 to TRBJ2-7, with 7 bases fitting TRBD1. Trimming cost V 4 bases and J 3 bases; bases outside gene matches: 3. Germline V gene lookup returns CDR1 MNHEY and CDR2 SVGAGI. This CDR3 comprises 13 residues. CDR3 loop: CASSWNRGYEQYF. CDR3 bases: TGTGCCAGCAGTTGGAACAGGGGCTACGAGCAGTACTTC.

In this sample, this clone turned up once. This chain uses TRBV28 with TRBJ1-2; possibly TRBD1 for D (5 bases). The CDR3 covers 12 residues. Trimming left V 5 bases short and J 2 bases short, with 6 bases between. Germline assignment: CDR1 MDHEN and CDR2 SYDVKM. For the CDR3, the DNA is TGTGCCAGCAGTCGACAGAACTATGGCTACACCTTC. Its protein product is CASSRQNYGYTF.

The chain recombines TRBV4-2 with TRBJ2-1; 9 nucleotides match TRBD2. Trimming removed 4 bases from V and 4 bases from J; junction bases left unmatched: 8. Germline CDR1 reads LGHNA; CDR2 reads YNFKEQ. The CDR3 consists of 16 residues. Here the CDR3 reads CASSRASGDPYNEQFF. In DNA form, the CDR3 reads TGTGCCAGCAGCCGAGCTAGCGGGGATCCGTACAATGAGCAGTTCTTC.

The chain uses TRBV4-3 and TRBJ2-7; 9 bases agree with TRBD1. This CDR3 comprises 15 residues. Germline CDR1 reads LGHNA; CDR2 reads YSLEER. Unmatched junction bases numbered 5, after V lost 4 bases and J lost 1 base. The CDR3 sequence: CASSLGQGPSYEQYF. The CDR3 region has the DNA TGCGCCAGCAGCCTCGGACAGGGGCCTTCCTACGAGCAGTACTTC.